This TCR beta chain was sequenced during a study of CD8+ T cells in alopecia areata. General observations from the study: The study found higher clonality in lesional than normal scalp, especially in alopecia totalis/universalis. Mice gave a clearer picture of TCR sharing than patients did, possibly for HLA-related reasons.

The sequencing template was cDNA reverse transcribed from extracted RNA. Sequencing used immunoSEQ multiplex PCR; TCRdb keeps in-frame clones, though not all of them. This table holds more than 90,000 clones, approximately 60% found once. The researchers isolated CD4+ and CD8+ T cells from PBMCs by sorting. The germline gives CDR1 MNHNS, CDR2 SASEGT. The CDR3 extends over 15 amino acids. The trim removed 3 bases at V and 0 bases at J, leaving 1 base unmatched. Concerning this clone itself: Its target is unknown.

Sequenced material: CD4+ T cells sorted from blood. This chain links TRBV6-1 with TRBJ2-4; 8 nucleotides line up with TRBD1. This TCR came from a human donor in good health. The CDR3 sequence is CASSEGTGAKNIQYF. For the CDR3, the DNA is TGTGCCAGCAGTGAGGGGACAGGAGCCAAAAACATTCAGTACTTC.